Below, 24 T cell receptor beta chains from the same sample are listed, as sequenced in a study of T-cell memory formation after mild COVID-19. TCRdb ran MiXCR on the 5' RACE reads and lists one entry per CDR3 protein. The table shows 44,000 or so distinct CDR3 sequences, with nearly 9.5% occurring only once. Sequenced: PBMCs or a T cell subset sorted from them (not recorded which). These receptors were obtained from an adult woman who had mild COVID-19 (a few samples of this study predate the infection). Cell type and time point are not known.

V and J are TRBV20-1 and TRBJ2-7, with a possible D match to TRBD2 (5 bases). Between the trimmed V and J ends, which lost 5 bases and 0 bases, there was a span of 11 bases. Looked up from germline, CDR1 is DFQATT and CDR2 is SNEGSKA (reference sequence). The CDR3 has 13 amino acids. In DNA, the CDR3 is TGCAGTGCTCAGGACTTAAGCTCCTACGAGCAGTACTTC. It specifies CSAQDLSSYEQYF.

This clonotype was counted a few times. The chain combines TRBV29-1 with TRBJ1-1; D remains unclear. V was trimmed by 4 bases and J by 5 bases, leaving 8 bases between them. The V gene's germline CDR1 is SQVTM and CDR2 ANQGSEA. The CDR3 spans 11 residues. This CDR3 is CSVGVLTEAFF. CDR3 nucleotides: TGCAGCGTTGGGGTGTTGACTGAAGCTTTCTTT.

This clonotype was counted ten times or more. V and J are TRBV2 and TRBJ2-1; possibly TRBD2 for D (5 bases). Trimming pared 4 bases from V and 5 bases from J, leaving 18 bases between. This CDR3 has 16 amino acids. Per germline, CDR1 SNHLY and CDR2 FYNNEI. CDR3 DNA sequence: TGTGCCAGCAGTGTGTTGGGCAGAGGGCCCCACAATGAGCAGTTCTTC. Protein sequence: CASSVLGRGPHNEQFF.

This clonotype was detected ten times or more. The V call is TRBV20-1, the J call TRBJ2-7; tentative D call: TRBD2 (5 bases). Germline CDR1 is DFQATT and CDR2 is SNEGSKA (reference sequence). This CDR3 is 13 amino acids long. V dropped 6 bases and J dropped 2 bases, with 14 bases sitting between them. This CDR3 reads CSAVPGEPYEQYF. For the CDR3, the DNA is TGCAGTGCCGTCCCCGGGGAGCCCTACGAGCAGTACTTC.

V is TRBV19 and J is TRBJ1-2; 10 nucleotides agree with TRBD1. This CDR3 contains 15 residues. From germline, CDR1 is LNHDA and CDR2 SQIVND (reference sequence). With V trimmed by 1 base and J by 6 bases, 5 bases remained unmatched. The CDR3 loop is CASSIVSGTGDGYTF. The CDR3 DNA reads TGTGCCAGTAGTATAGTTTCTGGGACAGGGGATGGCTACACCTTC.

This clonotype was recorded a few times. This rearrangement joins TRBV20-1 to TRBJ2-2; 14 bases are a match to TRBD2. CDR1 is DFQATT, CDR2 SNEGSKA, per germline (reference sequence). Trimming at V came to 5 bases and at J to 4 bases, leaving 3 bases not matched to a gene. There are 15 residues in the CDR3. The chain's CDR3 is CSARLAGGSTGELFF. CDR3 DNA sequence: TGCAGTGCTCGACTAGCGGGAGGGAGCACCGGGGAGCTGTTTTTT.

In this sample, this clonotype turned up many times. The V call is TRBV29-1, the J call TRBJ2-3; D is ambiguous. The CDR3 runs to 13 residues. V was trimmed by 8 bases and J by 7 bases, leaving 19 bases between them. The germline V gene has CDR1 SQVTM and CDR2 ANQGSEA. CDR3 amino acids: CSSDVVGLNTQYF. DNA of the CDR3: TGCAGCTCGGACGTGGTTGGTTTGAATACGCAGTATTTT.

This clonotype has a count of ten or more. The chain combines TRBV12-3 or TRBV12-4 with TRBJ2-1, with 7 bases aligning to TRBD1. The CDR3 loop spans 15 amino acids. With 3 bases clipped from V and 4 bases from J, the junction kept 6 bases outside the gene matches. The CDR3 coding sequence is TGTGCCAGCAGTTTCTCACAGGGGCTTTACAATGAGCAGTTCTTC. Its translation is CASSFSQGLYNEQFF.

This rearrangement joins TRBV6-6 to TRBJ1-1; 8 nucleotides match TRBD1. CDR3 length: 14 amino acids. CDR1 is MNHNY, CDR2 SVGAGI, per germline (reference sequence). The J segment lost 2 bases and the V segment lost 6 bases, leaving 5 bases of the junction unmatched. The CDR3 reads CASRTGAFNTEAFF. The CDR3, as DNA: TGTGCCAGCAGGACAGGGGCATTCAACACTGAAGCTTTCTTT.

This clonotype was counted only a few times. The chain uses TRBV2 and TRBJ2-5, with 12 bases matching TRBD2. V shed 8 bases and J 5 bases; nucleotides not matched to a gene: 9. The CDR3 is 15 residues long. CDR1 and CDR2 from the germline V gene are SNHLY and FYNNEI. The CDR3 is CASFPSGGAAETQYF. The CDR3, as DNA: TGTGCCAGCTTCCCTAGCGGGGGGGCAGCGGAGACCCAGTACTTC.

V and J are TRBV20-1 and TRBJ1-1; D unresolved. The V gene lost 0 bases and the J gene lost 0 bases, with 8 bases spanning the gap. The CDR3 runs 14 residues. Per germline, CDR1 DFQATT and CDR2 SNEGSKA (reference sequence). The CDR3 DNA is TGCAGTGCTAGAGATTTCAGTCTGAACACTGAAGCTTTCTTT. Translated, it gives CSARDFSLNTEAFF.

This clonotype came up a few times. The chain combines TRBV5-6 with TRBJ1-1; D not certain. V gave up 0 bases and J gave up 11 bases, with 14 bases separating them. The CDR3 loop spans 13 amino acids. CDR1 is SGHDT and CDR2 is YYEEEE in the germline V gene. For the CDR3, the DNA is TGTGCCAGCAGCTTGGAGCACCGGGCGGGGGCTTTCTTT. Its protein is CASSLEHRAGAFF.

CDR3 sequence (DNA): TGTGCCAGCAGCCCACGCCCCACCGACTATGGCTACACCTTC. It translates to CASSPRPTDYGYTF. The V and J genes are TRBV3-1 and TRBJ1-2, with unresolved D. The CDR3 length is 14 residues. V lost 4 bases and J lost 3, with 12 bases in between. Looked up from germline, CDR1 is LGHDT and CDR2 is YNNKEL (reference sequence).

The chain joins TRBV29-1 to TRBJ1-1, with D tentatively TRBD1 (5 bases). The V end was cut by 4 bases, the J end by 5 bases, with 11 bases between. Germline loops: CDR1 SQVTM, CDR2 ANQGSEA. This CDR3 has 12 residues. As DNA, the CDR3 is TGCAGCGTTGGGGGAGGGGTAACTGAAGCTTTCTTT. It codes for CSVGGGVTEAFF. The complete variable domain, with remaining parts taken from reference TRBV29-1 and TRBJ1-1, reads SAVISQKPSRDICQRGTSLTIQCQVDSQVTMMFWYRQQPGQSLTLIATANQGSEATYESGFVIDKFPISRPNLTFSTLTVSNMSPEDSSIYLCSVGGGVTEAFFGQGTRLTVV.

This clonotype has only a few counts. CDR3 nucleotide sequence: TGCAGTGCTAGTCAATACAGCACAGATACGCAGTATTTT. Translated: CSASQYSTDTQYF. The rearrangement joins TRBV20-1 to TRBJ2-3; D gene uncertain. This CDR3 has 13 residues. Trimming shortened V by 3 bases and J by 0 bases, and 7 bases separated the two germline ends. The germline CDR1 and CDR2 sequences are DFQATT and SNEGSKA (reference sequence).

This clonotype was seen repeatedly, ten times or more. The chain is built from TRBV29-1 and TRBJ2-4; no clear D. Germline V lookup: CDR1 SQVTM, CDR2 ANQGSEA. The CDR3 is 13 residues long. V dropped 6 bases and J dropped 0 bases, with 9 bases sitting between them. The CDR3 DNA reads TGCAGCGTACATACACCAGCCAAAAACATTCAGTACTTC. Its protein product is CSVHTPAKNIQYF.

This sequence joins TRBV12-3 or TRBV12-4 and TRBJ1-1; weak D call: TRBD1 (6 bases). The CDR3 spans 16 residues. V was trimmed by 5 bases and J by 4 bases, leaving 20 bases between them. The CDR3 protein is CASSTRGGGSGTEAFF. CDR3 DNA: TGTGCCAGCAGTACTAGGGGAGGGGGATCAGGCACTGAAGCTTTCTTT.

The genes are TRBV11-3 and TRBJ2-7, with D tentatively TRBD2 (5 bases). Trimming took off 5 bases at V and 5 bases at J, with 16 bases between the two ends. The CDR3 length is 14 residues. CDR1 and CDR2 from the germline V gene are SGHNT and YENEEA. CDR3 amino acids: CASSRTPFGNEQYF. The CDR3 nucleotides are TGTGCCAGCAGCCGAACCCCTTTCGGGAACGAGCAGTACTTC.

This clonotype was recorded at least ten times. J is TRBJ2-7 and V is TRBV11-2; unclear D gene. The CDR3 runs to 14 residues. With 1 base removed from V and 0 bases from J, the gap between germline ends came to 7 bases. CDR1 and CDR2 from the germline V gene are SGHAT and FQNNGV. The CDR3 reads CASSLVGDSYEQYF. The CDR3 DNA sequence: TGTGCCAGCAGCTTAGTTGGAGACTCCTACGAGCAGTACTTC.

In this sample, this clonotype turned up a few times. The chain employs TRBV2 and TRBJ2-2; 8 nucleotides agree with TRBD2. In germline, CDR1 is SNHLY, CDR2 FYNNEI. The CDR3 covers 17 residues. V lost 3 bases to trimming and J lost 8 bases; unmatched junction nucleotides: 14. CDR3 loop: CASSDYGAGGRLGELFF. CDR3 coding DNA: TGTGCCAGCAGTGATTACGGCGCGGGGGGCCGCCTGGGGGAGCTGTTTTTT. The whole variable domain, remainder taken from reference TRBV2 and TRBJ2-2, is EPEVTQTPSHQVTQMGQEVILRCVPISNHLYFYWYRQILGQKVEFLVSFYNNEISEKSEIFDDQFSVERPDGSNFTLKIRSTKLEDSAMYFCASSDYGAGGRLGELFFGEGSRLTVL.

This clonotype has a handful of counts. The chain joins TRBV5-1 to TRBJ2-7; D is uncertain. Trimming shortened V by 0 bases and J by 0 bases, and 10 bases separated the two germline ends. This CDR3 has 15 amino acids. CDR1 SGHRS and CDR2 YFSETQ come from the germline V gene. The CDR3 coding sequence is TGCGCCAGCAGCTTGGTCCCAGCGAGCTCCTACGAGCAGTACTTC. It yields the protein CASSLVPASSYEQYF.

This chain links TRBV25-1 with TRBJ2-7; 7 bases map to TRBD1. CDR3 length equals 15 residues. The germline V gene has CDR1 MGHDK and CDR2 SYGVNS. Unmatched junction bases numbered 6, after V lost 4 bases and J lost 0 bases. The CDR3 bases are TGTGCCAGCAGTGGGGGGACAGCGAGCTCCTACGAGCAGTACTTC. Translated: CASSGGTASSYEQYF.

The chain couples TRBV12-3 or TRBV12-4 to TRBJ1-1; no clear D gene. The CDR3 contains 13 residues. V shed 1 base and J shed 10 bases, with 13 bases lying between them. The chain's CDR3 is CASSLDGGVGAFF. Written as DNA, the CDR3 is TGTGCCAGCAGTTTAGACGGCGGCGTAGGAGCTTTCTTT.

This clonotype was found many times. The chain uses TRBV7-9 and TRBJ2-4; 14 nucleotides align to TRBD2. Germline V CDR1 and CDR2: SEHNR, FQNEAQ (reference sequence). The CDR3 extends over 16 amino acids. The V segment lost 3 bases and the J segment 8 bases; nucleotides outside the gene matches: 6. CDR3 sequence (DNA): TGTGCCAGCAGCTTTCCGGGACTAGCGGGAGTTGACATTCAGTACTTC. It translates to CASSFPGLAGVDIQYF.